This TCR beta chain was found in a study of cytomegalovirus exposure and HLA in healthy donors. Findings and limits, study-wide: Later analysis demonstrated an association between a missense DCLRE1C variant and TCR beta V- and J-gene trimming.

A note on this clone: Its specificity is not known.

Trimming shortened V by 5 bases and J by 4 bases, and 9 bases separated the two germline ends. The V gene's germline CDR1 is SNHLY and CDR2 FYNNEI. This CDR3 contains 12 residues. The PCR contained 60 Vbeta and 13 Jbeta primers. Data came from immunoSEQ multiplex PCR; TCRdb stores just in-frame clones and leaves some out. Of some 110,000 clones listed, around 81% are singletons. This TCR was recovered from a woman aged 25 to 39 in good health and CMV-seronegative. The sample was PBMCs. The genes are TRBV2 and TRBJ2-7, with D unclear. The CDR3, as DNA: TGTGCCAGCAGTACCACCGAGTACGAGCAGTACTTC. This gives the protein CASSTTEYEQYF. Together with reference TRBV2 and TRBJ2-7, the CDR3 gives the full variable domain: EPEVTQTPSHQVTQMGQEVILRCVPISNHLYFYWYRQILGQKVEFLVSFYNNEISEKSEIFDDQFSVERPDGSNFTLKIRSTKLEDSAMYFCASSTTEYEQYFGPGTRLTVT.